Shown below are 15 T cell receptor beta chains from a single sample sequenced in a study of identical twins. In TCRdb, the 5' RACE reads were re-called with MiXCR into one record per CDR3 protein. The sample includes about 890,000 distinct CDR3 sequences, over 9% of them seen just once. This sample also appeared in a second study, on yellow fever vaccine responses in identical twins.

The specimen sequenced was PBMCs. These receptors were taken from a woman between 18 and 30 years old in good health.

The J gene is TRBJ2-5, the V gene TRBV2; 8 bases fit TRBD1. The CDR3 spans 15 residues. V trimming: 3 bases; J trimming: 1 base; junction bases outside the gene matches: 4. Germline CDR1 is SNHLY and CDR2 is FYNNEI. DNA of the CDR3: TGTGCCAGCAGTGACCCAGACAGGGGCCAAGAGACCCAGTACTTC. Translation gives CASSDPDRGQETQYF.

This chain joins TRBV7-2 and TRBJ2-2; 7 nucleotides agree with TRBD1. Germline lookup yields CDR1 SGHTA and CDR2 FQGNSA. Unmatched junction bases numbered 2, after V lost 5 bases and J lost 5 bases. The CDR3 contains 13 residues. The CDR3 DNA reads TGTGCCAGCAGCAAACAGGGGACCGGGGAGCTGTTTTTT. Residues: CASSKQGTGELFF. Looking up the rest from reference TRBV7-2 and TRBJ2-2 gives the full variable domain: GAGVSQSPSNKVTEKGKDVELRCDPISGHTALYWYRQSLGQGLEFLIYFQGNSAPDKSGLPSDRFSAERTGGSVSTLTIQRTQQEDSAVYLCASSKQGTGELFFGEGSRLTVL.

This clonotype was seen repeatedly, ten times or more. This rearrangement joins TRBV11-2 to TRBJ1-2, with D possibly TRBD1 on 6 matching bases. The CDR3 sequence is 17 residues long. V lost 0 bases to trimming and J lost 0 bases, with 14 bases between them. Germline V gene data show CDR1 as SGHAT and CDR2 as FQNNGV. CDR3 loop: CASSLEDSSSPNYGYTF. For the CDR3, the DNA is TGTGCCAGCAGCTTAGAGGACAGTTCTTCGCCTAACTATGGCTACACCTTC.

This clonotype was counted between two and nine times. The V and J genes are TRBV6-1 and TRBJ1-2; 8 bases align to TRBD1. Germline loops: CDR1 MNHNS, CDR2 SASEGT. J gave up 0 bases and V 3 bases, and 6 bases lay outside the gene matches. The CDR3 extends over 16 amino acids. This CDR3 is CASSEMGQDTNYGYTF. CDR3 sequence (DNA): TGTGCCAGCAGTGAGATGGGACAGGATACTAACTATGGCTACACCTTC.

J is TRBJ2-5 and V is TRBV11-2; 7 bases line up with TRBD2. Unmatched junction bases numbered 8, after V lost 1 base and J lost 3 bases. This CDR3 is 16 amino acids long. CDR1 SGHAT and CDR2 FQNNGV come from the germline V gene. The CDR3 spells CASSLVPGGLKETQYF. The DNA for the CDR3 is TGTGCCAGCAGCTTAGTTCCGGGGGGACTTAAAGAGACCCAGTACTTC.

The V call is TRBV11-2, the J call TRBJ2-3; D gene ambiguous. CDR3 size: 12 residues. The germline CDR1 and CDR2 sequences are SGHAT and FQNNGV. The V end was cut by 5 bases, the J end by 6 bases, with 9 bases between. The CDR3 sequence is CASSPNYDTQYF. DNA of the CDR3: TGTGCCAGCAGCCCCAACTACGATACGCAGTATTTT.

This chain links TRBV7-6 with TRBJ2-7, with D hard to call. Trimming pared 5 bases from V and 0 bases from J, leaving 14 bases between. Germline V gene data show CDR1 as SGHVS and CDR2 as FNYEAQ. The CDR3 contains 15 residues. As DNA, the CDR3 is TGTGCCAGCAGCAAGACTGGGATTAGCTCCTACGAGCAGTACGTC. The encoded protein is CASSKTGISSYEQYV.

CDR3 nucleotides: TGTGCCAGCAGAACGGACACTACTGGGAACATTCAGCCCCAGCATTTT. This encodes CASRTDTTGNIQPQHF. The V call is TRBV13, the J call TRBJ1-5; D is perhaps TRBD1 (5 bases). Trimming pared 6 bases from V and 6 bases from J, leaving 21 bases between. This CDR3 spans 16 amino acids. CDR1 is PRHDT and CDR2 is FYEKMQ in the germline V gene (reference sequence).

This clonotype has only a few counts. The chain links TRBV7-4 to TRBJ2-1; TRBD2 might be the D (5 bases). Deletions cut 8 bases from V and 6 bases from J, with 20 bases between. The CDR3 covers 15 residues. The germline V gene encodes CDR1 SGHVT and CDR2 SQSDAQ. DNA for the CDR3: TGTGCCAGCTCCAAAGGGAAGGTTAGCGTCAATGAGCAGTTCTTC. This sequence encodes CASSKGKVSVNEQFF.

The chain is built from TRBV7-8 and TRBJ2-3, with D perhaps TRBD2 (6 bases). Per germline, CDR1 SGHVS and CDR2 FQNEAQ. V lost 8 bases, J lost 1 base, and 19 bases lay in between. The CDR3 is 16 amino acids. The CDR3 DNA reads as TGTGCCAGCTCCCAATGGGTGGGAGGCGGCACAGATACGCAGTATTTT. It is translated as CASSQWVGGGTDTQYF.

This clonotype was recorded many times. V and J are TRBV5-1 and TRBJ2-1, with a weak D call TRBD1 (5 bases). The V end was cut by 4 bases, the J end by 3 bases, with 11 bases between. The CDR3 has 14 amino acids. Looked up from germline, CDR1 is SGHRS and CDR2 is YFSETQ. In DNA, the CDR3 is TGCGCCAGCAGCAGTACAGGTATCTACAATGAGCAGTTCTTC. Protein: CASSSTGIYNEQFF.

In nucleotides, the CDR3 is TGTGCCAGCAGCGCCACCTCGAAAGAAGAGACCCAGTACTTC. Encoded protein: CASSATSKEETQYF. V is TRBV12-3 or TRBV12-4 and J is TRBJ2-5; D gene uncertain. This CDR3 region has 14 residues. V was trimmed by 6 bases and J by 3 bases, leaving 14 bases between them.

This clonotype has a count of ten or more. This rearrangement joins TRBV7-2 to TRBJ1-3; no reliable D call. This CDR3 contains 16 residues. CDR1 and CDR2 (germline): SGHTA, FQGNSA. V gave up 0 bases and J gave up 2 bases, with 11 bases separating them. CDR3: CASSLAPGSTGNTIYF. The CDR3 nucleotides read TGTGCCAGCAGCTTAGCGCCAGGTTCAACTGGAAACACCATATATTTT.

This clonotype was counted many times. This chain joins TRBV7-3 and TRBJ2-2; D is possibly TRBD2 (5 bases). The CDR3 is 15 amino acids. Between the trimmed V and J ends, which lost 2 bases and 6 bases, there was a span of 13 bases. The germline V gene has CDR1 SGHTA and CDR2 FQGTGA. The CDR3 here is CASSLGSQRAGELFF. In nucleotides, the CDR3 is TGTGCCAGCAGCTTAGGTTCCCAGAGGGCCGGGGAGCTGTTTTTT.

This clonotype was observed a few times. This chain links TRBV28 with TRBJ2-1, with 13 nucleotides matching TRBD2. The J segment lost 9 bases and the V segment lost 6 bases, leaving 23 bases of the junction unmatched. Per germline, CDR1 MDHEN and CDR2 SYDVKM. This CDR3 has 20 amino acids. The chain's CDR3 is CASRRYPRIAGTSGIGEQFF. Written as DNA, the CDR3 is TGTGCCAGCAGAAGATATCCCCGAATTGCCGGGACTAGCGGGATTGGTGAGCAGTTCTTC.